Listed below are T cell receptor beta chains from one sample, sequenced in a study of cytomegalovirus exposure and HLA in healthy donors. Here immunoSEQ multiplex PCR was the method, and the copy in TCRdb shows in-frame clones only, minus some. The data show 150,000 to 200,000 clones, with over 75% seen just once and 2.3% held by the top ten. Sequencing was carried out using PBMCs. These receptors were collected from a male donor in good health and CMV-seronegative. Each CDR3 is given with its conserved first and last residue. Each record gives: V gene, D gene, clone size, J gene, CDR3 protein, CDR3 DNA. D genes are given only for firm matches. For some rows the clone size is stated as once, few or many, or as a class when expanded; others skip it.

>TRBV7-6|TRBD2|NA|TRBJ2-1
CASSLGSGGSTYNEQFF
TGTGCCAGCAGCTTAGGCAGCGGGGGGTCCACCTACAATGAGCAGTTCTTC
>TRBV4-1|NA|NA|TRBJ2-5
CASSPPGRGETQYF
TGCGCCAGCAGCCCCCCTGGACGAGGGGAGACCCAGTACTTC
>TRBV29-1|TRBD1|NA|TRBJ1-2
CSDKQGFAYGYTF
TGCAGCGATAAACAGGGGTTCGCCTATGGCTACACCTTC
>TRBV4-1|TRBD2|NA|TRBJ2-1
CASSPWTSGGASGEQFF
TGCGCCAGCAGCCCTTGGACTAGCGGGGGGGCCTCGGGTGAGCAGTTCTTC
>TRBV5-1|NA|NA|TRBJ1-2
CASSSDGFYGYTF
TGCGCCAGCAGCTCCGACGGGTTCTATGGCTACACCTTC
>TRBV6-1|TRBD1|NA|TRBJ1-5
CASSVSRGSNQPQHF
TGTGCCAGCAGTGTGAGCAGGGGGAGCAATCAGCCCCAGCATTTT
>TRBV6-5|TRBD1|NA|TRBJ1-1
CASSSDRGAPAFF
TGTGCCAGCAGTTCGGACAGGGGGGCTCCAGCTTTCTTT
>TRBV6-6|NA|NA|TRBJ1-5
CATLPLGQGEQPQHF
TGTGCCACGCTCCCCCTGGGGCAGGGCGAGCAGCCCCAGCATTTT
>TRBV11-2|NA|NA|TRBJ1-5
CASSLAPSQPQHF
TGTGCCAGCAGCTTAGCCCCTTCCCAGCCCCAGCATTTT
>TRBV10-1|NA|few|TRBJ2-1
CASSDSGGNDEQFF
TGCGCCAGCAGTGATTCAGGGGGGAACGATGAGCAGTTCTTC
>TRBV11-2|NA|NA|TRBJ1-6
CASSFVRSYNSPLHF
TGTGCCAGCAGCTTCGTACGGTCCTATAATTCACCCCTCCACTTT
>TRBV6-5|TRBD1|few|TRBJ2-5
CASSSRTGRETQYF
TGTGCCAGCAGTTCCAGGACAGGGAGAGAGACCCAGTACTTC
>TRBV4-1|NA|NA|TRBJ1-5
CASSQDHRRFQPQHF
TGCGCCAGCAGCCAAGATCACAGACGATTTCAGCCCCAGCATTTT
>TRBV14|TRBD2|NA|TRBJ2-5
CASSPDRRGGETQYF
TGTGCCAGCAGCCCCGATAGGAGGGGAGGGGAGACCCAGTACTTC
>TRBV28|TRBD1|NA|TRBJ1-1
CASSFPTRQGEGNTEAFF
TGTGCCAGCAGTTTTCCCACCCGACAGGGCGAAGGGAACACTGAAGCTTTCTTT
>TRBV10-3|TRBD2|NA|TRBJ2-3
CAISTGLSGLDTQYF
TGTGCCATCAGTACGGGACTATCCGGGTTGGATACGCAGTATTTT
>TRBV11-3|NA|NA|TRBJ2-7
CASTKAGSSYEQYF
TGTGCCAGCACCAAGGCGGGTAGCTCCTACGAGCAGTACTTC
>TRBV7-9|NA|NA|TRBJ2-7
CASSLGPQGAYEQYF
TGTGCCAGCAGCTTAGGGCCACAGGGCGCCTACGAGCAGTACTTC
>TRBV6-1|TRBD1|few|TRBJ2-7
CASSDRVSAYEQYF
TGTGCCAGCAGCGACAGGGTTTCAGCCTACGAGCAGTACTTC
>TRBV7-9|TRBD2|once|TRBJ2-2
CSSSSAEAGVYTGELFF
TGTTCCAGCAGCTCCGCGGAAGCGGGGGTTTACACCGGGGAGCTGTTTTTT
>TRBV5-1|TRBD1|NA|TRBJ2-2
CASRRTGNFLGELFF
TGCGCCAGCCGACGGACAGGGAATTTCCTCGGGGAGCTGTTTTTT
>TRBV10-2|NA|NA|TRBJ2-7
CASSGSSGAYEQYF
TGCGCCAGCAGTGGGAGCTCAGGGGCCTACGAGCAGTACTTC
>TRBV19|TRBD1|NA|TRBJ2-5
CASRETGQETQYF
TGTGCCAGTAGAGAGACAGGGCAAGAGACCCAGTACTTC
>TRBV18|TRBD1|NA|TRBJ1-6
CASSPQGAENSPLHF
TGTGCCAGCTCACCACAGGGGGCAGAGAATTCACCCCTCCACTTT
>TRBV5-8|NA|NA|TRBJ2-6
CASTRQLSSGANVLTF
TGTGCCAGCACTAGACAGCTGTCCTCTGGGGCCAACGTCCTGACTTTC
>TRBV5-6|NA|NA|TRBJ1-2
CASSLGRALGGYTF
TGTGCCAGCAGCTTGGGCAGGGCTTTGGGTGGCTACACCTTC
>TRBV27|NA|NA|TRBJ1-5
CASSFTGGGYSNQPQHF
TGTGCCAGCAGTTTTACGGGGGGGGGTTATAGCAATCAGCCCCAGCATTTT
>TRBV7-8|NA|NA|TRBJ2-1
CASSSTRLAGYNEQFF
TGTGCCAGCAGCTCAACACGGCTAGCTGGTTACAATGAGCAGTTCTTC
>TRBV4-3|TRBD2|NA|TRBJ2-3
CASSLRTSGDTQYF
TGCGCCAGCAGCCTTCGGACTAGCGGAGATACGCAGTATTTT
>TRBV27|NA|once|TRBJ1-5
CASSDTGLRQPQHF
TGTGCCAGCAGTGATACAGGGTTGAGACAGCCCCAGCATTTT
>TRBV19|NA|NA|TRBJ1-2
CASSMRRENYGYTF
TGTGCCAGTAGTATGCGGCGGGAAAACTATGGCTACACCTTC
>TRBV15|TRBD1|NA|TRBJ1-5
CATATGVGGNQPQHF
TGTGCCACCGCGACAGGGGTGGGCGGCAATCAGCCCCAGCATTTT
>TRBV30|NA|NA|TRBJ2-3
CAWRRQASTDTQYF
TGTGCCTGGAGAAGACAGGCTAGCACAGATACGCAGTATTTT
>TRBV5-1|NA|NA|TRBJ1-4
CASSLMAGTNEKLFF
TGCGCCAGCAGCTTGATGGCCGGGACTAATGAAAAACTGTTTTTT
>TRBV9|NA|NA|TRBJ2-7
CASSVSDRFHEQYF
TGTGCCAGCAGCGTCTCGGACAGATTCCACGAGCAGTACTTC
>TRBV7-8|NA|NA|TRBJ2-5
CASRGALGKTQYF
TGTGCCAGCAGGGGGGCGCTGGGGAAGACCCAGTACTTC
>TRBV7-2|NA|NA|TRBJ2-1
CASSLDSSYNEQFF
TGTGCCAGCAGCTTAGACAGCTCCTACAATGAGCAGTTCTTC
>TRBV7-6|TRBD2|NA|TRBJ2-3
CASSLAGTINTDTQYF
TGTGCCAGCAGCTTAGCCGGGACTATAAACACAGATACGCAGTATTTT
>TRBV7-6|TRBD1|few|TRBJ2-3
CASSGRTGVDSTDTQYF
TGTGCCAGCAGCGGAAGGACAGGGGTGGATAGCACAGATACGCAGTATTTT
>TRBV6-5|NA|once|TRBJ2-2
CASSEVRVGGELFF
TGTGCCAGCAGTGAAGTCAGGGTAGGCGGGGAGCTGTTTTTT
>TRBV30|TRBD1|few|TRBJ2-1
CAGQDRVDNEQFF
TGTGCCGGACAGGACAGGGTGGACAATGAGCAGTTCTTC
>TRBV19|NA|few|TRBJ1-1
CASTYSPGGRTEAFF
TGTGCCAGTACCTACTCCCCCGGGGGACGCACTGAAGCTTTCTTT
>TRBV10-1|TRBD2|NA|TRBJ2-3
CASSEVGAGASDTQYF
TGCGCCAGCAGTGAGGTCGGAGCGGGGGCCTCAGATACGCAGTATTTT
>TRBV21-1|NA|once|TRBJ1-1
CASSEGTGVTKNTEAFF
TGTGCCAGCAGCGAAGGGACAGGGGTTACCAAGAACACTGAAGCTTTCTTT
>TRBV7-2|NA|NA|TRBJ1-1
CASSFWAGTEAFF
TGTGCCAGCAGCTTTTGGGCGGGCACTGAAGCTTTCTTT
>TRBV15|TRBD1|once|TRBJ2-3
CATSRGDRDTDTQYF
TGTGCCACCAGCAGAGGGGACAGGGATACAGATACGCAGTATTTT
>TRBV5-5|TRBD1|NA|TRBJ1-2
CASTLDEGAAGYTF
TGTGCCAGCACCCTTGACGAGGGGGCGGCTGGCTACACCTTC
>TRBV4-3|TRBD2|NA|TRBJ2-1
CASSPRGRGTSGGRSYNEQFF
TGCGCCAGCAGCCCCCGAGGCCGGGGGACTAGCGGGGGACGCTCCTACAATGAGCAGTTCTTC
>TRBV4-2|NA|NA|TRBJ1-1
CASSQAGTLNTEAFF
TGTGCCAGCAGCCAAGCCGGGACTTTGAACACTGAAGCTTTCTTT
>TRBV29-1|NA|NA|TRBJ1-5
CSARQAPNQPQHF
TGCAGCGCCCGACAGGCGCCCAATCAGCCCCAGCATTTT
>TRBV6-5|NA|NA|TRBJ1-2
CASSYAGDYGYTF
TGTGCCAGCAGTTACGCGGGGGACTATGGCTACACCTTC